This T cell receptor (beta chain) was profiled in a study of shared clonotypes between healthy human individuals. Across the study: A donor's plate count was three for CD4 naive and three for CD4 memory; CD8 naive had two and CD8 memory one. Study-wide results and caveats: Rarefaction revealed incomplete sorted-subset sequencing despite large depth.

V dropped 5 bases and J dropped 1 base, with 8 bases sitting between them. The CDR3 length is 12 residues. Per the germline V gene, CDR1 is SQVTM and CDR2 is ANQGSEA. Researchers partitioned CD4+ cells into CD45RA+ naive and CD45RA-negative memory subsets. Investigators spread the genomic DNA of each subset evenly over several immunoSEQ plates. Clones were read by immunoSEQ multiplex PCR, and TCRdb kept only the in-frame ones, dropping some. The sample has 850,000 to 1,100,000 clones, around three quarters seen once. In the case of this clone: Its specificity is unknown.

The chain combines TRBV29-1 with TRBJ1-2; no clear D gene. This clonotype originated in a man aged 18 to 29 in good health. Some clones in this sample may be carry-over from other donors' samples. Sequencing input: memory CD4+ T cells from PBMCs. Subset of the sample: CD45RA-negative fraction. The CDR3 nucleotides are TGCAGCGTTCTTGGGAATAACTATGGCTACACCTTC. This encodes CSVLGNNYGYTF.